This T cell receptor (beta chain) came from a study of cytotoxic CD8 clonotypes in ibrutinib-treated CLL. Study summary: Among responders, roughly 25 were partial and 2 complete; after median roughly 68 months, about 15 stayed remitted and about 12 progressed. Study outcomes and limitations: Baseline-level clonality went beyond age-matched healthy donors and moved in step with circulating CD8+ T-cell counts.

This CDR3 region has 14 residues. V trimming: 0 bases; J trimming: 5 bases; junction bases outside the gene matches: 5. Germline V CDR1 and CDR2: SGHNT, YYREEE (reference sequence). Comment on this clone: The target antigen is unknown.

Profiled with immunoSEQ multiplex PCR; TCRdb holds only in-frame clones, not every one. Of a few hundred thousand clones listed, 60% to 80% are singletons. The chain uses TRBV5-4 and TRBJ2-7; 7 nucleotides match TRBD1. The receptor was isolated from a human donor with chronic lymphocytic leukemia. Sequencing used PBMCs, obtained after 36 months of ibrutinib treatment. In DNA form, the CDR3 reads TGTGCCAGCAGCTTGGGAGACAGGGCCGACGAGCAGTACTTC. This gives the protein CASSLGDRADEQYF.